This T cell receptor beta chain was profiled in a study of T-cell memory formation after mild COVID-19. The overall study: There were largely donor-specific TCR clusters.

5'RACE with constant-segment primers built TCRalpha and TCRbeta cDNA libraries with UMIs. TCRdb re-called the 5' RACE reads through MiXCR, storing one row per CDR3 protein. The sample yields hundreds of thousands of distinct CDR3 sequences, more than 20% seen once. The germline V gene encodes CDR1 MGHRA and CDR2 YSYEKL. The V end lost 3 bases, the J end lost 0 bases, and 13 bases lay between the germline ends. The CDR3 totals 16 residues. The sample was PBMCs or a T cell subset sorted from them (not recorded which). The rearrangement links TRBV4-1 to TRBJ2-3; D is unresolved. The TCR was taken from an adult woman who had mild COVID-19 (a few samples of this study predate the infection). Cell type and time point are not known. CDR3 amino acids: CASSQFSVSSTDTQYF. The CDR3 DNA follows: TGCGCCAGCAGCCAGTTTTCAGTATCTAGCACAGATACGCAGTATTTT.